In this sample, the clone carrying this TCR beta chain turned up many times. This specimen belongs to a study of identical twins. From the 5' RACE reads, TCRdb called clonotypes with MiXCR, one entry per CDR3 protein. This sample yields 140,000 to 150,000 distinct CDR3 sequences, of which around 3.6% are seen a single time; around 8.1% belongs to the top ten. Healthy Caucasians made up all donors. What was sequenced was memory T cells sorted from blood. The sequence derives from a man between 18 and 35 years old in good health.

CDR3 loop: CSARAGTSASFEQFF. The CDR3 nucleotides are TGCAGTGCTAGAGCCGGGACTAGCGCCTCGTTTGAGCAGTTCTTC. The rearrangement links TRBV20-1 to TRBJ2-1; 10 bases map to TRBD2. The V gene's germline CDR1 is DFQATT and CDR2 SNEGSKA (reference sequence). The CDR3 totals 15 residues. V shed 1 base, J shed 9 bases, and the junction held 9 bases outside the gene matches.